This TCR beta chain was documented in a study of CD8 T cells in ankylosing spondylitis. Study results and caveats: There was reportedly significant enrichment of clones that were disease-linked in matched ankylosing spondylitis synovial fluid.

The CDR3 spans 15 residues. V was pared by 3 bases and J by 2 bases, with 6 bases of the junction left unmatched. The V gene's germline CDR1 is KGHSH and CDR2 LQKENI. TCRdb recomputed calls from the 5' RACE reads with MiXCR, one row per CDR3 protein. The sample records more than 250,000 distinct CDR3 sequences, about 9.9% being singletons. This clonotype was observed many times. Its cognate antigen is unknown. The material sequenced was blood, either unsorted or a sorted T cell fraction (not recorded which). This receptor was obtained from a female donor with ankylosing spondylitis or in good health (not recorded which). The J gene is TRBJ2-7, the V gene TRBV18, with 8 bases fitting TRBD2. The CDR3 sequence: CASSPKRERTYEQYF. Here the CDR3 DNA reads TGTGCCAGCTCACCCAAGCGGGAGCGAACCTACGAGCAGTACTTC.